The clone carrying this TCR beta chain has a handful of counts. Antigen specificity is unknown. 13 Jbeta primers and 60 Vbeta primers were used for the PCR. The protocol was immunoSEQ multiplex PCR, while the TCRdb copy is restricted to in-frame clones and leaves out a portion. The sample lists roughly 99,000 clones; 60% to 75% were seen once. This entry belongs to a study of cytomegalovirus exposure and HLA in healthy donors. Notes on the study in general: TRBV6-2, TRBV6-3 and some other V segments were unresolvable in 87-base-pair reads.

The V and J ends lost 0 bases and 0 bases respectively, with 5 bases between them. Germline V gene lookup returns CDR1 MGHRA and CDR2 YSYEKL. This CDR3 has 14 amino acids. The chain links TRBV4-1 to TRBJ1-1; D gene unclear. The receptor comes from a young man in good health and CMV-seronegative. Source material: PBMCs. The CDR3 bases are TGCGCCAGCAGCCAAGATTTAATGAACACTGAAGCTTTCTTT. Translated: CASSQDLMNTEAFF.